The next 14 T cell receptor beta chains were all read from a single sample in a study of shared clonotypes between healthy human individuals. The assay was immunoSEQ multiplex PCR, and TCRdb's table has in-frame clones only and misses some. The sample has approximately 2,000,000 clones, 92% seen once. Sequenced: naive CD4+ T cells from PBMCs. Subset denoted: CD45RA+ positively selected. These receptors originate from a man younger than 30 in good health. Some clones in this sample may be carry-over from other donors' samples.

The chain has TRBV6-5 and TRBJ2-1; 13 bases line up with TRBD2. The germline V gene encodes CDR1 MNHEY and CDR2 SVGAGI. The J segment lost 5 bases and the V segment lost 5 bases, leaving 3 bases of the junction unmatched. CDR3 length: 15 residues. For the CDR3, the DNA is TGTGCCAGCAGTCGACTAGCGGGAGGTCACAATGAGCAGTTCTTC. This sequence encodes CASSRLAGGHNEQFF.

The chain couples TRBV4-2 to TRBJ1-4, with no clear D. The V and J ends lost 4 bases and 8 bases respectively, with 17 bases between them. Germline CDR1 and CDR2: LGHNA and YNFKEQ. The CDR3 runs to 15 residues. The DNA for the CDR3 is TGTGCCAGCAGCCGATCAGAAAAGGAAAAGGAAAAACTGTTTTTT. Translation gives CASSRSEKEKEKLFF.

This chain uses TRBV18 with TRBJ2-7; the D gene is possibly TRBD1 (6 bases). The CDR3 runs to 13 residues. Trimming stripped 4 bases from V and 4 bases from J, with 11 bases between. Germline loops: CDR1 KGHSH, CDR2 LQKENI. CDR3: CASSLTGSYEQYF. In DNA, the CDR3 is TGTGCCAGCTCACTTACAGGGTCGTACGAGCAGTACTTC. The full variable domain, in which reference TRBV18 and TRBJ2-7 provide the parts outside the CDR3, is NAGVMQNPRHLVRRRGQEARLRCSPMKGHSHVYWYRQLPEEGLKFMVYLQKENIIDESGMPKERFSAEFPKEGPSILRIQQVVRGDSAAYFCASSLTGSYEQYFGPGTRLTVT.

This clone has more than one count but fewer than ten. This chain links TRBV7-9 with TRBJ1-2, with 9 bases lining up with TRBD1. Looked up from germline, CDR1 is SEHNR and CDR2 is FQNEAQ (reference sequence). V lost 5 bases to trimming and J lost 2 bases; unmatched junction nucleotides: 3. The CDR3 has 14 amino acids. DNA of the CDR3: TGTGCCAGCAGCCGAGGACAGGGGAACTATGGCTACACCTTC. This translates into CASSRGQGNYGYTF.

Remarks on this clone: The sample contains more than one DNA sequence encoding this CDR3. The gene calls are TRBV6-6 and TRBJ2-7; 7 bases line up with TRBD2. Germline loops: CDR1 MNHNY, CDR2 SVGAGI (reference sequence). This CDR3 contains 13 residues. V was clipped by 6 bases and J by 0 bases; unmatched bases: 2. Here the CDR3 reads CASSKRDSYEQYF. CDR3 nucleotides: TGTGCCAGCAGCAAGCGGGACTCCTACGAGCAGTACTTC.

The chain combines TRBV6-6 with TRBJ2-5; D might be TRBD1 (6 bases). This CDR3 is built from 15 residues. Germline V gives CDR1 MNHNY, CDR2 SVGAGI (reference sequence). Trimming pared 5 bases from V and 9 bases from J, leaving 22 bases between. CDR3 protein: CASSGTSPLSSAQYF. CDR3 sequence (DNA): TGTGCCAGCAGTGGGACATCGCCACTGTCATCGGCCCAGTACTTC.

The chain has TRBV4-1 and TRBJ2-1; either TRBD1 or TRBD2 may supply D (5 bases each). The CDR3 consists of 16 residues. Trimming left V 1 base short and J 2 bases short, with 12 bases between. Germline lookup yields CDR1 MGHRA and CDR2 YSYEKL. This CDR3 is CASSQGRGATYNEQFF. The CDR3 DNA follows: TGCGCCAGCAGCCAAGGTAGAGGGGCGACCTACAATGAGCAGTTCTTC.

As regards this clone: Other nucleotide sequences from this sample produce the same CDR3. The genes are TRBV30 and TRBJ2-5; 8 positions match TRBD1. V lost 6 bases and J lost 5; bases outside the gene matches: 8. Germline V gene sequence: CDR1 GTSNPN, CDR2 SVGIG (reference sequence). CDR3 length equals 13 residues. The CDR3 here is CACVGQGRETQYF. The DNA for the CDR3 is TGTGCCTGCGTCGGACAGGGTCGTGAGACCCAGTACTTC.

As DNA, the CDR3 is TGCGCCAGCAGCCAAGTGCTGGGACAGGGAAACTATGGCTACACCTTC. Residues: CASSQVLGQGNYGYTF. The gene calls are TRBV4-1 and TRBJ1-2, with TRBD1 matching over 9 bases. Trimming took 1 base from V and 2 from J; bases not matched to a gene: 5. The germline CDR1 and CDR2 sequences are MGHRA and YSYEKL. CDR3 length equals 16 residues.

This clone was seen only a few times. This chain joins TRBV28 and TRBJ1-2, with D uncertain. This CDR3 is built from 15 residues. V lost 3 bases and J 6 bases, leaving 17 bases between the germline ends. Germline V CDR1 and CDR2: MDHEN, SYDVKM. CDR3 sequence reads: CASSLLQVLPDGYTF. The CDR3 nucleotides are TGTGCCAGCAGTTTGCTTCAAGTACTCCCGGATGGCTACACCTTC.

Worth noting for this clone: Germline is not matched at one junction end, which may reflect a read error. V usage is TRBV28 and J usage is TRBJ2-7; 7 bases map to TRBD2. Looked up from germline, CDR1 is MDHEN and CDR2 is SYDVKM. The CDR3 contains 12 residues. The CDR3, as DNA: TGTGCCAGCAGTTTATTCTACGGTGGGGGGGACTTC. Protein product: CASSLFYGGGDF.

Note on this clone: Other nucleotide sequences from this sample produce the same CDR3. V usage is TRBV5-1 and J usage is TRBJ2-7; 7 bases match TRBD2. CDR3 length: 13 amino acids. V dropped 0 bases and J dropped 7; count of bases not matched to a gene: 4. Germline assignment: CDR1 SGHRS and CDR2 YFSETQ. The chain's CDR3 is CASSLVAGGEQYF. CDR3 DNA: TGCGCCAGCAGCTTGGTAGCGGGTGGTGAGCAGTACTTC.

With regard to this clone: Additional DNA sequences in this sample encode the identical CDR3. The chain joins TRBV5-1 to TRBJ2-5; D not certain. The CDR3 consists of 13 residues. V shed 0 bases and J shed 1 base, with 4 bases lying between them. In germline, CDR1 is SGHRS, CDR2 YFSETQ. The CDR3 nucleotides are TGCGCCAGCAGCTTGGCGGTCCAAGAGACCCAGTACTTC. Amino acids: CASSLAVQETQYF.

The V and J genes are TRBV5-8 and TRBJ2-1; weak D call: TRBD1 (6 bases). CDR3 length: 13 amino acids. The germline V gene encodes CDR1 SGHTS and CDR2 YDEGEE. The germline V and J ends were trimmed by 6 bases and 8 bases, with 15 bases remaining between them. As DNA, the CDR3 is TGTGCCAGCACCCCTGGTTGGGGGCATGAGCAGTTCTTC. Translated: CASTPGWGHEQFF. The entire variable domain, with the rest obtained from reference TRBV5-8 and TRBJ2-1, is as follows: EAGVTQSPTHLIKTRGQQATLRCSPISGHTSVYWYQQALGLGLQFLLWYDEGEERNRGNFPPRFSGRQFPNYSSELNVNALELEDSALYLCASTPGWGHEQFFGPGTRLTVL.